This T cell receptor beta chain stems from a study of shared clonotypes between healthy human individuals. Study background: A couple of female and a few male donors aged 18 to 49 were enrolled.

The CDR3 contains 13 residues. Germline CDR1 SNHLY, CDR2 FYNNEI. The table came from immunoSEQ multiplex PCR; TCRdb's copy has only in-frame clones and leaves some out. The data contain 2.3 million or so clones, 93% of them singletons. Findings of the study overall: Some clonotypes were shared by all four sorted-subset donors, while others were not shared. The non-shared ones had lower generation probabilities than the shared ones.

This clone was observed once. The antigen is unknown. Mismatch with germline at one junction end may stem from a read error. Within the sample, other DNA sequences also encode this same CDR3. The specimen was naive CD4+ T cells from PBMCs. Specified subset: CD45RA+ positively selected. V usage is TRBV2 and J usage is TRBJ1-1; D ambiguous. The receptor was derived from a man aged 18 to 29 in good health. Some clones in this sample may be carry-over from other donors' samples. The CDR3 region has the DNA TGCGCCAGCAGTGCCGGGCCGGACACTGAAGCTTTCTTT. Its translation is CASSAGPDTEAFF.